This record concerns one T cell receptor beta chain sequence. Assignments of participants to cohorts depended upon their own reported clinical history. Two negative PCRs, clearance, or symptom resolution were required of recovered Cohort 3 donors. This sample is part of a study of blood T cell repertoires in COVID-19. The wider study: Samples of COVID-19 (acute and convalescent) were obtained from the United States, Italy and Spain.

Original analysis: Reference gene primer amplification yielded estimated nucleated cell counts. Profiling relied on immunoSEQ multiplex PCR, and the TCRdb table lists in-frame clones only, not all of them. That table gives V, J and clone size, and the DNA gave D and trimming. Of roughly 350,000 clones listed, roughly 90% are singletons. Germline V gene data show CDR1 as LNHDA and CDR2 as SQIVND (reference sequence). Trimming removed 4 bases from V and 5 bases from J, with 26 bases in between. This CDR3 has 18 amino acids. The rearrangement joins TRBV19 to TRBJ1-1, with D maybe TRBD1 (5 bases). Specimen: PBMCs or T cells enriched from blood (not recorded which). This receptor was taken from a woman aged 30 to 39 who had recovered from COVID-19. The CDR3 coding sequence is TGTGCCAGTAGTAAGACGGCGAGCCAGGCCCTAGGGGAAACTGAAGCTTTCTTT. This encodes CASSKTASQALGETEAFF.